This TCR beta chain was documented in a study of CD8 T cells in ankylosing spondylitis. General study points: Previously reported in reactive arthritis synovial fluid and blood were some of the motif variants. Relatively rare in peripheral blood, disease-linked clones were also CD8+. A motif of eight or nine highly homologous TCR beta variants was seen as apparently characteristic of ankylosing spondylitis blood.

Germline V gene lookup returns CDR1 SGHRS and CDR2 YFSETQ. With 0 bases clipped from V and 4 bases from J, the junction kept 7 bases outside the gene matches. This CDR3 contains 16 residues. This clonotype was picked up many times. The antigen is undetermined. It was by quantitative 5'-RACE with molecular barcodes that TCR beta libraries were made. TCRdb used MiXCR to reprocess the 5' RACE reads, holding one entry per CDR3 protein. The sample has about 800,000 distinct CDR3 sequences, about 11% seen once; the top ten hold 0.51%. The chain uses TRBV5-1 and TRBJ2-5; TRBD1 matches 9 bases. This clonotype was obtained from a male donor with ankylosing spondylitis. Sequencing used blood, either unsorted or a sorted T cell fraction (not recorded which). CDR3 nucleotide sequence: TGCGCCAGCAGCTTGGACTGGACAGGGGAAGGAGAGACCCAGTACTTC. Translated, it gives CASSLDWTGEGETQYF.